This T cell receptor beta chain is from a study of blood T cell repertoires in COVID-19. Study in general: T cells, B-cell-depleted T cells, or PBMCs provided the cDNA or gDNA that served as material.

Germline lookup yields CDR1 LGHDT and CDR2 YNNKEL (reference sequence). This CDR3 is 15 amino acids long. V shed 1 base, J shed 7 bases, and the junction held 7 bases outside the gene matches. Authors' data handling: Counts of nucleated cells, estimated from reference gene primer amplification, were obtained. Measured with immunoSEQ multiplex PCR; TCRdb has only the in-frame clones, and not every one. V, J and clone size are taken as reported in that table, and D and trimming were inferred from the DNA itself. The data contain under 250,000 clones, 85% to 90% of them singletons. This sequence joins TRBV3-1 (or the pseudogene TRBV3-2) and TRBJ2-1, with 7 bases identical to TRBD2. Input material: peripheral blood. The sequence was obtained from a man between 25 and 39 years old with COVID-19, enrolled during active disease. The CDR3 protein is CASSQVAGAGNEQFF. In DNA form, the CDR3 reads TGTGCCAGCAGCCAAGTAGCGGGTGCCGGTAATGAGCAGTTCTTC.